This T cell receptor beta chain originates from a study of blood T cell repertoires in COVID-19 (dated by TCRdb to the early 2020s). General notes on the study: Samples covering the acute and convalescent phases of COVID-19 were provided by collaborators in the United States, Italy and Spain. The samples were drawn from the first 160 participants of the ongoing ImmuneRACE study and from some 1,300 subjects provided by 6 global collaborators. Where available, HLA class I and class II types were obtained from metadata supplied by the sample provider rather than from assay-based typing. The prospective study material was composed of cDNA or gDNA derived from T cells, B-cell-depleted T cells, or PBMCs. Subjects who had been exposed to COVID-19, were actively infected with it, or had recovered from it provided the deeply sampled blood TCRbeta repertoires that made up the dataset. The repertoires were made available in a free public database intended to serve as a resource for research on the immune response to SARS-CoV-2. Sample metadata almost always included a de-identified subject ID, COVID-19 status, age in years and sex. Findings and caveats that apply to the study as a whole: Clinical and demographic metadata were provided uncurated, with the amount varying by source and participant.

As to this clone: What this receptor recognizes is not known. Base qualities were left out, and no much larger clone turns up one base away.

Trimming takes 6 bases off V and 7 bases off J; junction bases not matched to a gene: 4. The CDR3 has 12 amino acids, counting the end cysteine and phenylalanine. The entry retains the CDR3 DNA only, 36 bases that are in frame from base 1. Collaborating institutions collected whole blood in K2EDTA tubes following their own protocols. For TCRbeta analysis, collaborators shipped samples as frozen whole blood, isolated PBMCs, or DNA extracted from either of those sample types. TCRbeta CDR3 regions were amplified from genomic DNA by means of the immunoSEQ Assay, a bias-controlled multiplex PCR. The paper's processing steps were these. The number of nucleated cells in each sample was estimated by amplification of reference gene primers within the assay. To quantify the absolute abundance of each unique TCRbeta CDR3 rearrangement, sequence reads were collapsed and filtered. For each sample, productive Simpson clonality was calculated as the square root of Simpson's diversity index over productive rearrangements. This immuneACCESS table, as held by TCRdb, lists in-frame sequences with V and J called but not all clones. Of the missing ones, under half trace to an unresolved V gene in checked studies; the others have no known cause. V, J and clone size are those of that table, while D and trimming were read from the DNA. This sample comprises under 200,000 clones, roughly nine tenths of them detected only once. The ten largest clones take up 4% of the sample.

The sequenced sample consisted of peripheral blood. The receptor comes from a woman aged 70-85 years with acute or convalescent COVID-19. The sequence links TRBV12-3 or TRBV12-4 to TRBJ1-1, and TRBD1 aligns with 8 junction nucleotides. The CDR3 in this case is CASSDDRGEAFF. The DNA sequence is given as TGTGCCAGCAGCGACGACAGGGGTGAAGCTTTCTTT.